This TCR beta chain appears in the sequencing data of a study of T cell responses to AZD1222 COVID-19 vaccine. General study findings and limits: Clonal diversity was possibly underestimated; the donors were predominantly white British and more often female.

Data came from immunoSEQ multiplex PCR; TCRdb stores just in-frame clones and leaves some out. Found here are about 72,000 clones, roughly 87% of them singletons; the top ten hold 28%. The CDR3 sequence is 15 residues long. CDR1 SQVTM and CDR2 ANQGSEA come from the germline V gene. Trimming took 6 bases from V and 2 from J; bases not matched to a gene: 9. In the case of this clone: As yet, its antigen is unknown.

This rearrangement joins TRBV29-1 to TRBJ1-3; 8 positions agree with TRBD1. The specimen was peripheral blood, collected 28 days after the second AZD1222 dose. This clonotype was obtained from an adult who received the AZD1222 COVID-19 vaccine. CDR3 residues: CSVRTGLSPGNTIYF. CDR3 nucleotide sequence: TGCAGCGTAAGGACAGGGTTGTCCCCTGGAAACACCATATATTTT.